This T cell receptor (beta chain) was found in a study of molecular identifiers for immune sequencing clone quantification. Germline V gives CDR1 SGDLS, CDR2 YYNGEE. This CDR3 has 14 residues. As regards this clonotype: A much larger clone differs by one base, so this may be a read error.

Previously described methods and listed TCR primers produced bulk TCR libraries. TCRdb re-called the PCR reads through MiXCR, storing one row per CDR3 protein. The sample records around 470,000 distinct CDR3 sequences, around 23% being singletons. The source material was naive CD8+ T cells from blood, with Jurkat cell RNA spiked in. The subset: FACS-sorted CD8+CD4-CCR7+CD45RA+ naive T cells. The origin of this receptor is a human donor in good health. Some libraries in this study had Jurkat cell RNA spiked in. The chain employs TRBV9 and TRBJ2-7; 10 bases agree with TRBD2. For the CDR3, the DNA is TGTGCCGGCAGCGTAGCGGGGGGCCCGTACGAGCAGTACTTC. Its translation: CAGSVAGGPYEQYF.